One sample yielded the 5 T cell receptor beta chains listed below, sequenced in a study of T cell responses to AZD1222 COVID-19 vaccine. Here immunoSEQ multiplex PCR was the method, and the copy in TCRdb shows in-frame clones only, minus some. The repertoire holds some 140,000 clones, 90% seen once, with 1.5% to 2% in the top ten. Sequences were derived from peripheral blood, sampled on day 0 of AZD1222 vaccination. Receptors originate from an adult in good health.

The chain employs TRBV6-5 and TRBJ2-7; D gene uncertain. The CDR3 is 13 residues long. The germline gives CDR1 MNHEY, CDR2 SVGAGI. Trimming left V 2 bases short and J 1 base short, with 6 bases between. The CDR3 here is CASSYRLSYEQYF. The CDR3 DNA reads as TGTGCCAGCAGTTACCGCCTATCCTACGAGCAGTACTTC.

The gene calls are TRBV3-1 (or the pseudogene TRBV3-2) and TRBJ2-7; the D gene is possibly TRBD2 (5 bases). V lost 1 base to trimming and J lost 5 bases, with 9 bases between them. The length of the CDR3 is 13 residues. Germline V gene sequence: CDR1 LGHDT, CDR2 YNNKEL (reference sequence). CDR3 region: CASSQVPSNEQYF. The CDR3 coding sequence is TGTGCCAGCAGCCAAGTTCCTAGCAACGAGCAGTACTTC.

This clone was recorded only once. The chain employs TRBV19 and TRBJ2-7, with TRBD2 matching over 7 bases. This CDR3 comprises 15 residues. J was trimmed by 2 bases and V by 6 bases; bases with no gene match: 10. Germline V lookup: CDR1 LNHDA, CDR2 SQIVND (reference sequence). CDR3 region: CASRRGTNDPYEQYF. The CDR3 nucleotides read TGTGCCAGTAGACGTGGGACTAACGACCCCTACGAGCAGTACTTC.

The genes are TRBV6-2 or TRBV6-3 and TRBJ1-5; D call uncertain. The length of the CDR3 is 15 residues. CDR1 is MNHEY, CDR2 SVGEGT, per germline. V gave up 6 bases and J gave up 0 bases, with 12 bases separating them. DNA for the CDR3: TGTGCCAGCAGCTCCGCCAGAACTAGCAATCAGCCCCAGCATTTT. Amino acid sequence: CASSSARTSNQPQHF.

The V gene is TRBV12-3 or TRBV12-4, the J gene TRBJ1-5; no reliable D call. This CDR3 is 12 amino acids long. V dropped 1 base and J dropped 7 bases, with 5 bases sitting between them. Here the CDR3 DNA reads TGTGCCAGCAGTTTAGAGCGGCAGCCCCAGCATTTT. Its translation: CASSLERQPQHF.